These T cell receptor beta chains were read from a single sample in a study of OX40 agonist ivuxolimab in advanced cancers. Only in-frame clones appear in the TCRdb table, and some are missing; sequencing was by immunoSEQ multiplex PCR. This table holds 50,000 to 65,000 clones, roughly 86% found once. Sequencing used CD4+ or CD8+ T cells sorted from blood, obtained in a trial of the OX40 agonist ivuxolimab. The receptors here all came from an adult with an advanced solid tumor such as melanoma, head and neck, liver or kidney cancer. The CDR3 runs from the conserved cysteine through the conserved F or W. D genes are given only for firm matches. Expanded clones are given a class, and other clones once, few, many or no size at all.

D	J	V	size	DNA	CDR3
TRBD1	TRBJ2-5	TRBV13	.	TGTGCCAGCAGCTTAGGTGGGACAGGGTGGGGAGCCCAGTACTTC	CASSLGGTGWGAQYF
TRBD1	TRBJ2-3	TRBV15	.	TGTGCCACAACGACAGGGGTGAGCACAGATACGCAGTATTTT	CATTTGVSTDTQYF
TRBD1	TRBJ1-5	TRBV19	.	TGTGCCAGTAGTGGTTGGGACAGGGGGATCAATCAGCCCCAGCATTTT	CASSGWDRGINQPQHF
.	TRBJ2-3	TRBV9	.	TGTGCCAGCAGTACACCGGGACGTGAAAATTATTTT	CASSTPGRENYF
TRBD1	TRBJ1-2	TRBV7-2	few	TGTGCCAGCAGCGTGGGACAGGGGGTTGATGGCTACACCTTC	CASSVGQGVDGYTF
TRBD2	TRBJ2-1	TRBV30	.	TGTGCCTGGAGTAGTTTTCAGCGGGAGGGGGGTGAGCAGTTCTTC	CAWSSFQREGGEQFF
TRBD1	TRBJ2-6	TRBV15	once	TGTGCCACCAGCAGAGCGACAGGGGTGTCGGGGGCCAACGTCCTGACTTTC	CATSRATGVSGANVLTF
TRBD2	TRBJ2-3	TRBV6-1	.	TGTGCCAGCAGAACAGCGGGAGGGCCGGTTACGCAGTATTTT	CASRTAGGPVTQYF
TRBD2	TRBJ2-3	TRBV4-1	few	TGCGCCAGCAGCCAACACAAACGACTAGCGGGCACAGATACGCAGTATTTT	CASSQHKRLAGTDTQYF
.	TRBJ1-6	TRBV2	.	TGTGCCAGCCGGGGTACGCTTAATTCACCCCTCCACTTT	CASRGTLNSPLHF
TRBD2	TRBJ2-1	TRBV30	once	TGTGCCTGGAGTCCTAGCGGGAGAAGACACAATGAGCAGTTCTTC	CAWSPSGRRHNEQFF
TRBD1	TRBJ2-5	TRBV5-4	few	TGTGCCAGCAGCCGGGACAGAGAGACCCAGTACTTC	CASSRDRETQYF
TRBD2	TRBJ2-7	TRBV7-2	.	TGTGCCAGCAGCCTCGGGACTAGCGGGAGCTTTGAGCAGTACTTC	CASSLGTSGSFEQYF
.	TRBJ2-5	TRBV21-1	.	TGTGCCAGCAGCAAACCTGGTGGCGTACGCGTGACCCAGTACTTC	CASSKPGGVRVTQYF
.	TRBJ1-1	TRBV7-6	.	TGTGCCAGCAGCCCTGTCACAGGGAACACTGAAGCTTTCTTT	CASSPVTGNTEAFF
.	TRBJ2-1	TRBV6-6	.	TGTGCCAGCAGCCTACAGGGATCCTACAATGAGCAGTTCTTC	CASSLQGSYNEQFF
TRBD1	TRBJ1-6	TRBV7-9	.	TGTGCCAGCAGCCGGGGACAGGGAGATTCACCCCTCCACTTT	CASSRGQGDSPLHF
TRBD2	TRBJ2-1	TRBV6-4	.	TGTGCCAGCAGCGCCTCCACTAGCGGGAGTGAGCAGTTCTTC	CASSASTSGSEQFF
.	TRBJ2-7	TRBV28	.	TGTGCCAGCAACAGGGTTAGCTCCTACGAGCAGTACTTC	CASNRVSSYEQYF
TRBD1	TRBJ2-3	TRBV6-1	.	TGTGCCAGCAAGACAGGGTCAACAGATACGCAGTATTTT	CASKTGSTDTQYF